These T cell receptor beta chains were read from a single sample in a study of T cell repertoires in aging, cancer and after chemotherapy. TCRdb re-analysed the multiplex PCR reads in MiXCR, keeping a single row per CDR3 protein. This sample has about 12,000 distinct CDR3 sequences, with just over 30% found just once. The sequencing sample was made of blood. These TCRs come from a human donor in good health. The donor label of this sample is uncertain. CDR3s include the opening cysteine and the closing phenylalanine or tryptophan. The D gene is left open where the match is weak. Not all rows give a size; the values are once, few, many and, for expanded clones, a class.

j_call | clone_size | v_call | d_call | cdr3_aa | cdr3_nt
TRBJ2-5 | - | TRBV12-3/TRBV12-4 | - | CASRTYQETQYF | TGTGCCAGCAGAACTTACCAAGAGACCCAGTACTTC
TRBJ1-5 | - | TRBV6-5 | - | CASRSHGRLGENQPQHF | TGTGCCAGCAGATCCCATGGCAGACTTGGGGAGAATCAGCCCCAGCATTTT
TRBJ1-2 | few | TRBV30 | - | CAWSRRGEGGYTF | TGTGCCTGGAGTCGGAGAGGGGAGGGCGGCTACACCTTC
TRBJ2-5 | few | TRBV12-3/TRBV12-4 | TRBD2 | CASKSGGAYQETQYF | TGTGCCAGCAAGAGCGGGGGAGCGTACCAAGAGACCCAGTACTTC
TRBJ2-5 | - | TRBV5-4 | - | CASSLAQGLGEIQYF | TGTGCCAGCAGCTTGGCCCAAGGCCTGGGAGAGATCCAGTACTTC
TRBJ2-3 | - | TRBV11-1 | - | CASSLGDSSTDTQYF | TGTGCCAGCAGCTTAGGTGACAGCAGCACAGATACGCAGTATTTT
TRBJ2-2 | - | TRBV12-5 | - | CASGLVLTNLGFGGYSGELFF | TGTGCTAGTGGTTTGGTACTCACGAACCTGGGCTTCGGGGGATACTCCGGGGAGCTGTTTTTT
TRBJ2-7 | - | TRBV6-1 | TRBD2 | CASRLADTYEQYF | TGTGCCAGCAGACTAGCGGATACCTACGAGCAGTACTTC
TRBJ1-1 | few | TRBV6-5 | - | CASTGMNTEAFF | TGTGCCAGCACAGGGATGAACACTGAAGCTTTCTTT
TRBJ2-3 | - | TRBV5-1 | TRBD2 | CASSLVPGLAGANSHTDTQYF | TGCGCCAGCAGCTTGGTGCCCGGACTAGCGGGGGCAAACTCTCACACAGATACGCAGTATTTT
TRBJ1-4 | - | TRBV6-5 | TRBD1 | CASSPNRDRGRRGNEKLFF | TGTGCCAGCAGCCCGAACCGGGACAGGGGGCGAAGGGGTAATGAAAAACTGTTTTTT
TRBJ1-4 | - | TRBV5-1 | - | CASSRDVEKLFF | TGTGCCAGCAGCCGAGACGTTGAAAAACTGTTTTTT
TRBJ1-5 | - | TRBV20-1 | - | CSALVPGAFNQPQHF | TGCAGTGCCCTCGTACCGGGAGCATTCAATCAGCCCCAGCATTTT
TRBJ2-7 | - | TRBV19 | TRBD1 | CASSIRDSSYEQYF | TGTGCCAGTAGTATCCGGGACAGTTCCTACGAGCAGTACTTC
TRBJ1-4 | - | TRBV6-1 | - | CASSQGTTRSEKLFF | TGTGCCAGCAGTCAAGGGACAACAAGGAGTGAAAAACTGTTTTTT
TRBJ1-1 | - | TRBV6-5 | - | CASSYGQGNTEAFF | TGTGCCAGCAGTTACGGGCAGGGGAACACTGAAGCTTTCTTT
TRBJ1-3 | - | TRBV6-5 | - | CASTISWGNTIYF | TGTGCCAGCACCATCTCTTGGGGAAACACCATATATTTT
TRBJ2-1 | few | TRBV18 | - | CASSPDESSSYNEQFF | TGTGCCAGCTCTCCAGATGAGTCGAGCTCCTACAATGAGCAGTTCTTC
TRBJ1-1 | few | TRBV6-1 | TRBD1 | CASSEFINRGSLNTEAFF | TGTGCCAGCAGTGAATTTATCAACAGGGGATCCCTAAACACTGAAGCTTTCTTT
TRBJ1-4 | - | TRBV19 | TRBD1 | CASSSGQGVEKLFF | TGTGCCAGTAGTTCGGGACAGGGGGTTGAAAAACTGTTTTTT
TRBJ1-2 | - | TRBV7-6 | TRBD1 | CASSLATGQGFHYTF | TGTGCCAGCAGCTTAGCGACGGGACAGGGGTTTCACTACACCTTC
TRBJ2-3 | - | TRBV21-1 | - | CASSNVAGARTDTQYF | TGTGCCAGCAGCAACGTGGCGGGGGCCCGCACAGATACGCAGTATTTT
TRBJ2-2 | - | TRBV7-6 | TRBD1 | CASSGQVNTGELFF | TGTGCCAGCAGCGGACAGGTGAACACCGGGGAGCTGTTTTTT
TRBJ1-1 | - | TRBV6-1 | - | CASSDRGRENTEAFF | TGTGCCAGCAGTGATCGGGGGCGGGAAAACACTGAAGCTTTCTTT
TRBJ1-6 | - | TRBV20-1 | - | CSARDIRAGDGSPLHF | TGCAGTGCTAGAGATATTAGGGCAGGGGATGGTTCACCCCTCCACTTT
TRBJ1-5 | - | TRBV5-6 | - | CASSFRAGPQPQHF | TGTGCCAGCAGCTTTAGGGCAGGCCCTCAGCCCCAGCATTTT
TRBJ1-1 | - | TRBV20-1 | - | CSAAQGTEAFF | TGCAGTGCAGCGCAGGGTACTGAAGCTTTCTTT
TRBJ1-4 | - | TRBV6-6 | - | CASRTPNEKLFF | TGTGCCAGCCGAACTCCTAATGAAAAACTGTTTTTT